The entry that follows covers one T cell receptor (beta chain) sequence. Looked up from germline, CDR1 is SGHTA and CDR2 is FQGNSA. The CDR3 sequence is 16 residues long. V was pared by 1 base and J by 5 bases, with 6 bases of the junction left unmatched. The record originates from a study of blood T cell repertoires in COVID-19. The wider study: Both acute and convalescent COVID-19 samples were obtained from the United States, Italy and Spain.

It was during active infection that Seattle patients were enrolled and then longitudinally followed. The data were produced by immunoSEQ multiplex PCR, yet TCRdb's version contains in-frame clones alone and is incomplete. The sample lists fewer than 500,000 clones; about 87% were seen once. J is TRBJ2-2 and V is TRBV7-2; 8 nucleotides agree with TRBD1. The sequence was obtained from a man between 18 and 29 years old with COVID-19, enrolled during active disease. Sequencing input: peripheral blood. DNA for the CDR3: TGTGCCAGCAGCTTAGTCCGGACAGGGAATACCGGGGAGCTGTTTTTT. It specifies CASSLVRTGNTGELFF.